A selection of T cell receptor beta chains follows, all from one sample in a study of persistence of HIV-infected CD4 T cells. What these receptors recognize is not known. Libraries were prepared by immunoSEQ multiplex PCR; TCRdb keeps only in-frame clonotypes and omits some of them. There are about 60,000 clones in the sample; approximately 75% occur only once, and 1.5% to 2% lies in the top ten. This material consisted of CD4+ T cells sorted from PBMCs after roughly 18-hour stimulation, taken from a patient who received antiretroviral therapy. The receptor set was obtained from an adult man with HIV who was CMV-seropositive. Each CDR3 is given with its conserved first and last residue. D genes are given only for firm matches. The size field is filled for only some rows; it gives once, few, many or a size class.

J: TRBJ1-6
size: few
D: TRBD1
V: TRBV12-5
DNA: TGTGCTAGTGTCGGGGGGGACAGTACAAATTCACCCCTCCACTTT
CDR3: CASVGGDSTNSPLHF

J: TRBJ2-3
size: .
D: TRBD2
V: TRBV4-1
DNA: TGCGCCAGCAGCCAAACGATACTAGCGGGGATGATCCCAGAAACCACAGATACGCAGTATTTT
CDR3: CASSQTILAGMIPETTDTQYF

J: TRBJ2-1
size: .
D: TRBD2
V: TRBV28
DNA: TGTGCCAGCAGTCTCACGGGACTAGCGGGGGGGGATGAGCAGTTCTTC
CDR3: CASSLTGLAGGDEQFF

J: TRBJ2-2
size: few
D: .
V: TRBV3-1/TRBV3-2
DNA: TGTGCCAGCAGCCCGGCGAGGCCTGAGACCGGGGAGCTGTTTTTT
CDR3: CASSPARPETGELFF

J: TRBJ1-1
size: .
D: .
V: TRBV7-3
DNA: TGTGCCAGCAGCTCTCGAGGCGGCACTGAAGCTTTCTTT
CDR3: CASSSRGGTEAFF

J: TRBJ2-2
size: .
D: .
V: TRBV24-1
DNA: TGTGCCACCAGTGATCCAGGGAGGACCGGGGAGCTGTTTTTT
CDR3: CATSDPGRTGELFF

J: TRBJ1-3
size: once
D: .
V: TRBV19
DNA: TGTGCCAGTAGTATAGGACAAGACTCTGGAAACACCATATATTTT
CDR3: CASSIGQDSGNTIYF

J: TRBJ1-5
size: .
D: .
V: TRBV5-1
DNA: TGCGCCAGCAGCTTGGGGGCAGGGAGCAATCAGCCCCAGCATTTT
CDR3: CASSLGAGSNQPQHF

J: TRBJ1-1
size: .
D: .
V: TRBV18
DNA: TGTGCCAGCTCACCAAGTGTACGGAACACTGAAGCTTTCTTT
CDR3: CASSPSVRNTEAFF

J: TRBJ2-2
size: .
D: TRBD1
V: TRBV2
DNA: TGTGCCAGCAGTCCTGACAGGGGGAACACCGGGGAGCTGTTTTTT
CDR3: CASSPDRGNTGELFF

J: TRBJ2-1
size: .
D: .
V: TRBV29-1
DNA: TGCAGCACCGCGGGACCTAGGGCTTCCGGGCGGTTCTTC
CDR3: CSTAGPRASGRFF

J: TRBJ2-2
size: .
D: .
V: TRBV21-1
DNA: TGTGCCAGCCAGGCGCCCGGGGAGCTGTTTTTT
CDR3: CASQAPGELFF

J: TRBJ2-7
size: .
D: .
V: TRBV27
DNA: TGTGCCAGCAGCCCCCGGCTATCCTACGAGCAGTACTTC
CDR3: CASSPRLSYEQYF

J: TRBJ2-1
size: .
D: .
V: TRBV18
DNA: TGTGCCAGCTCACCACCGGGCAGCTACTCCTACAATGAGCAGTTCTTC
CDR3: CASSPPGSYSYNEQFF

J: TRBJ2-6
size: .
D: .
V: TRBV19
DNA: TGTGCCAGTAGTATATCCGGGGCCAACGTCCTGACTTTC
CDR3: CASSISGANVLTF

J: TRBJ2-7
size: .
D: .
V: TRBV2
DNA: TGTGCCAGCAGTGAATGGGAACTAGGCTCCTACGAGCAGTACTTC
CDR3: CASSEWELGSYEQYF